This is a list of T cell receptor beta chains from one sample in a study of response to subunit inactivated influenza vaccine. TCRdb re-called the RT-PCR reads through MiXCR, storing one row per CDR3 protein. The repertoire holds over 750,000 distinct CDR3 sequences, with 21% as singletons. Sequenced material: PBMCs from blood, taken 4 to 6 days after vaccination. These receptors were obtained from a man over 45 who received an inactivated influenza vaccine. CDR3s include the opening cysteine and the closing phenylalanine or tryptophan. The order of the fields is D gene, V gene, clone size, J gene, CDR3 protein, CDR3 DNA. A D gene is named only where the DNA matches it firmly. Clone size, where shown, is once, few, many, or a class for clones that have expanded.

>.|TRBV5-1|.|TRBJ2-7
CTSSSRGSTYEQYF
TGCACCAGCAGCTCCCGGGGCTCAACCTACGAGCAGTACTTC
>.|TRBV7-9|few|TRBJ1-4
CASSLAVTPNEKLFF
TGTGCCAGCAGCTTAGCGGTTACTCCAAATGAAAAACTGTTTTTT
>.|TRBV6-1|.|TRBJ1-5
CASRSEGRLHQPQHF
TGTGCCAGCAGATCGGAGGGTAGACTTCATCAGCCCCAGCATTTT
>.|TRBV6-2/TRBV6-3|.|TRBJ2-5
CASALPRDYQETQYF
TGTGCCAGCGCCCTCCCGAGGGACTACCAAGAGACCCAGTACTTC
>TRBD1|TRBV11-2|.|TRBJ2-3
CASSPLSTGTGVNTQYF
TGTGCCAGCAGCCCACTATCTACCGGGACAGGGGTGAATACGCAGTATTTT
>TRBD1|TRBV6-2/TRBV6-3|.|TRBJ2-5
CASSSPTGYETQYF
TGTGCCAGCAGTTCCCCGACAGGGTACGAGACCCAGTACTTC
>.|TRBV4-3|.|TRBJ1-2
CASSQPGQGISYTF
TGCGCCAGCAGCCAGCCGGGACAAGGGATTAGCTACACCTTC
>.|TRBV5-1|few|TRBJ1-2
CASSLGPLRGYTF
TGCGCCAGCAGCCTCGGACCCCTTCGGGGCTACACCTTC
>TRBD2|TRBV5-1|few|TRBJ2-5
CASSFRRESFQETQYF
TGCGCCAGCAGCTTCCGGCGGGAGAGCTTCCAAGAGACCCAGTACTTC
>.|TRBV6-1|.|TRBJ2-1
CASSDRDRNEQFF
TGTGCCAGCAGTGACAGGGACCGGAATGAGCAGTTCTTC
>.|TRBV5-1|few|TRBJ1-5
CASSLGSTVGQPQHF
TGCGCCAGCAGCTTGGGTAGCACAGTCGGTCAGCCCCAGCATTTT
>TRBD1|TRBV5-6|.|TRBJ2-6
CASTFLGTGWANVLTF
TGTGCCAGCACTTTTCTCGGGACAGGGTGGGCCAACGTCCTGACTTTC
>.|TRBV6-2/TRBV6-3|.|TRBJ2-1
CASSYSLPEQFF
TGTGCCAGCAGTTACTCCCTTCCTGAGCAGTTCTTC
>.|TRBV6-2/TRBV6-3|many|TRBJ1-5
CASRESLRPGSNQPQHF
TGTGCCAGCAGGGAATCTTTGCGCCCAGGGAGCAATCAGCCCCAGCATTTT
>TRBD1|TRBV5-6|few|TRBJ1-5
CASSIGQGRYQPQHF
TGTGCCAGCAGCATAGGACAGGGGCGGTATCAGCCCCAGCATTTT
>.|TRBV6-6|.|TRBJ1-1
CASSPRTVAEAFF
TGTGCCAGCAGTCCGAGGACTGTCGCTGAAGCTTTCTTT
>.|TRBV3-1|.|TRBJ2-7
CASSQAVSYEQYF
TGTGCCAGCAGCCAAGCAGTCTCCTACGAGCAGTACTTC
>.|TRBV18|.|TRBJ2-7
CASSKDPGSSYEQYF
TGTGCCAGCTCCAAAGACCCGGGAAGCTCCTACGAGCAGTACTTC
>.|TRBV20-1|.|TRBJ2-7
CSAFSSQTGPTYEQYF
TGCAGTGCTTTTTCCAGCCAGACAGGACCAACCTACGAGCAGTACTTC
>.|TRBV7-2|.|TRBJ2-3
CASSVSGTTDTQYF
TGTGCCAGCAGCGTTAGCGGAACCACAGATACGCAGTATTTT
>TRBD2|TRBV9|.|TRBJ2-1
CASSVKGREGGDEQFF
TGTGCCAGCAGCGTAAAGGGCCGGGAGGGTGGCGATGAGCAGTTCTTC
>TRBD1|TRBV20-1|few|TRBJ2-3
CSAPSGTGRYF
TGCAGTGCTCCATCCGGGACAGGGCGTTATTTT